Included here is one T cell receptor (beta chain) sequence, with context. The antigen it binds to is not known. Base qualities are not at hand, and no much larger clone is one base apart. Other nucleotide sequences in the sample specify the same CDR3. One collaborating source in Seattle enrolled patients during active infection and followed them longitudinally through the course of disease. Whole blood was collected in K2EDTA tubes by collaborating institutions according to the institutions' own protocols. For TCRbeta analysis, collaborator samples were shipped as frozen whole blood, as isolated PBMCs, or as DNA extracted from either sample type. This specimen comes from a study of blood T cell repertoires in COVID-19 (dated by TCRdb to between 2020 and 2021). For context, the study as a whole: Samples from collaborators originated in the United States, Italy and Spain and spanned both the acute and convalescent phases of COVID-19. The material from the prospective study consisted of cDNA or gDNA derived from T cells, B-cell-depleted T cells, or PBMCs. Subjects who had been exposed to COVID-19, were actively infected with it, or had recovered from it provided the deeply sampled blood TCRbeta repertoires that made up the dataset. A freely available public database, intended as a resource for researchers studying the immune response to SARS-CoV-2, is where the repertoires were released. The samples were drawn from the first 160 participants of the ongoing ImmuneRACE study and from over a thousand subjects provided by 6 global collaborators. Nearly every sample came with metadata listing a de-identified subject ID, COVID-19 status, age in years and sex. Where available, HLA class I and class II types were taken from metadata supplied by the sample provider and were not determined by assay-based typing. On the study overall, not on this receptor specifically: How much clinical and demographic metadata was included differed by source and by participant, and the metadata was provided uncurated.

V gives up 0 bases and J gives up 0 bases, and the segment between their germline ends measures 6 bases. CDR1 and CDR2 (SGHRS, YFSETQ) derive from the germline V gene. Reading from cysteine to phenylalanine, the CDR3 counts 14 amino acids. Just the 42-base CDR3 DNA is kept, in frame starting at base 1. TCRbeta CDR3 regions were amplified from genomic DNA using the immunoSEQ Assay, a bias-controlled multiplex PCR. In the paper's pipeline: The number of nucleated cells in each sample was estimated from the amplification of reference gene primers within the assay. To quantify the absolute abundance of each unique TCRbeta CDR3 rearrangement, sequence reads were collapsed and filtered. For each sample, productive Simpson clonality was calculated as the square root of Simpson's diversity index over productive rearrangements. The clones in this table, taken by TCRdb from immuneACCESS, are in-frame only. Not every clone is retained; where verified, under half of the shortfall comes from an unresolved V gene, and the cause of the rest is unknown. D and trimming were read from the DNA, whereas the V and J calls and clone size are those reported in that table. The sample table contains around 300,000 clones; only one count was recorded for around 88% of them. The top ten clonotypes cover about an eighth of the sample.

Sequenced material: peripheral blood. The sequence derives from a woman aged 70 to 79 with COVID-19, enrolled during active disease. The V and J segments used are TRBV5-1 and TRBJ1-1; the D gene cannot be named for sure. The DNA sequence is as follows: TGCGCCAGCAGCTTGGGACACTTGAACACTGAAGCTTTCTTT. This codes for CASSLGHLNTEAFF.